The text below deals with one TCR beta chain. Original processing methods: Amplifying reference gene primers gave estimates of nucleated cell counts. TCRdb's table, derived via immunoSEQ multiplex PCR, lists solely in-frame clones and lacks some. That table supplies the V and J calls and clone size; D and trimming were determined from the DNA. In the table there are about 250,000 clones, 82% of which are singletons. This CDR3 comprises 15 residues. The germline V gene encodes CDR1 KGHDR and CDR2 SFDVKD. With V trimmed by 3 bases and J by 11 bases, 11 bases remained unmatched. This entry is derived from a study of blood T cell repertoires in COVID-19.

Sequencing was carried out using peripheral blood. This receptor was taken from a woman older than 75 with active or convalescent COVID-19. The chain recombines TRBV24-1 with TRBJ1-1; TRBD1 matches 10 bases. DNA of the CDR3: TGTGCCACCAGTGATAGTCGAACCGGGACAGGGGTGGCTTTCTTT. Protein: CATSDSRTGTGVAFF.